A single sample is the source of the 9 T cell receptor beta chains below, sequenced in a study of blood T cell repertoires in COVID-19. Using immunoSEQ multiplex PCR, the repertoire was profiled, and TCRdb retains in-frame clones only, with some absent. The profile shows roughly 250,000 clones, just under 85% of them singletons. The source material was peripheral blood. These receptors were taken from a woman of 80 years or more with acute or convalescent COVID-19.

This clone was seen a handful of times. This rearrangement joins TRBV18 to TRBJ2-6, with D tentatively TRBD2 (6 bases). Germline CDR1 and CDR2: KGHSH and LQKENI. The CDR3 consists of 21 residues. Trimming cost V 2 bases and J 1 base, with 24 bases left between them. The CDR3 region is CASSPKRAGGQERSGANVLTF. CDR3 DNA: TGTGCCAGCTCACCAAAGCGGGCAGGCGGCCAGGAGAGGTCTGGGGCCAACGTCCTGACTTTC.

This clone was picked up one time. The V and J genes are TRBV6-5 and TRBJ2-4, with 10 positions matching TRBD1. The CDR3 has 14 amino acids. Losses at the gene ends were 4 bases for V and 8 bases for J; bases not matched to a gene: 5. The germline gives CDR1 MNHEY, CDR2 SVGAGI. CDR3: CASSSRTGGDIQYF. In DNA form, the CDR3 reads TGTGCCAGCAGTTCCCGGACAGGGGGTGACATTCAGTACTTC.

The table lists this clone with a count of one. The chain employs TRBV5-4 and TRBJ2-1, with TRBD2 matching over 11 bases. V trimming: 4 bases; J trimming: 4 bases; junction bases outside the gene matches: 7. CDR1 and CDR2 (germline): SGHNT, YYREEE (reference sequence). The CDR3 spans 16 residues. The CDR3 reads CASSDTSGGAYNEQFF. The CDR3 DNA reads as TGTGCCAGCAGCGATACTAGCGGGGGAGCTTACAATGAGCAGTTCTTC.

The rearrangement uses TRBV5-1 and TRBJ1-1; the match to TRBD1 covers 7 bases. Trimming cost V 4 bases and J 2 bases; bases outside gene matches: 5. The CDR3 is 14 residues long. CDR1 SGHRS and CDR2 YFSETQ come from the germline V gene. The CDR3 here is CASSQGGPNTEAFF. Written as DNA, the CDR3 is TGCGCCAGCAGCCAGGGGGGACCAAACACTGAAGCTTTCTTT. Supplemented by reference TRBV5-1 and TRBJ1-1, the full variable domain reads KAGVTQTPRYLIKTRGQQVTLSCSPISGHRSVSWYQQTPGQGLQFLFEYFSETQRNKGNFPGRFSGRQFSNSRSEMNVSTLELGDSALYLCASSQGGPNTEAFFGQGTRLTVV.

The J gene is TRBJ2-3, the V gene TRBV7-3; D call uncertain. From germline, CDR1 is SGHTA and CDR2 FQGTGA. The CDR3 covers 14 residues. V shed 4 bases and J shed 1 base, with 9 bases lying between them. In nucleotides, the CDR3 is TGTGCCAGCAGCTCCTCGGGTGGCACAGATACGCAGTATTTT. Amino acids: CASSSSGGTDTQYF.

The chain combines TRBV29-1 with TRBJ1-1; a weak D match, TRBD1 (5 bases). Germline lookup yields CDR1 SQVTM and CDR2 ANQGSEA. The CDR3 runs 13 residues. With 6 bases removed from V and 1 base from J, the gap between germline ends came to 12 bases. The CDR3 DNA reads TGCAGCGTCCAAGTGGGGGGGAACACTGAAGCTTTCTTT. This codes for CSVQVGGNTEAFF.

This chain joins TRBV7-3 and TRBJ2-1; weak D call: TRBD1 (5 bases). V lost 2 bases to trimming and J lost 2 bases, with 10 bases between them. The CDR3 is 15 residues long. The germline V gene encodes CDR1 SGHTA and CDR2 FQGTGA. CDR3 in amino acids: CASSLGRGAYNEQFF. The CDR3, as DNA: TGTGCCAGCAGCTTAGGTAGGGGCGCCTACAATGAGCAGTTCTTC.

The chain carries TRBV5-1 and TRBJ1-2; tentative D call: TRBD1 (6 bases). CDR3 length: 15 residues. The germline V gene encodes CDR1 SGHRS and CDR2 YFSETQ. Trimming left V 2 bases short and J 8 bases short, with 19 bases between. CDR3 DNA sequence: TGCGCCAGCAGCTTACCCTCGGACAGCCTAAAGGGCTACACCTTC. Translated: CASSLPSDSLKGYTF.

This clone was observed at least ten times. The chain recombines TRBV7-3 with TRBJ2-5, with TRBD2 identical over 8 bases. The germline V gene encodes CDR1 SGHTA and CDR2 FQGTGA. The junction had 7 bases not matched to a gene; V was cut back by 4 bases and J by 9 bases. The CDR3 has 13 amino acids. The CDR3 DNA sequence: TGTGCCAGCAGCTCGGGAGGGATTGGGGCCCAGTACTTC. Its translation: CASSSGGIGAQYF.